This T cell receptor (beta chain) was identified in a study of T cells in women clearing cervical HPV infection. Points from the study as a whole: CIN3+ cases had significantly higher TCR repertoire richness than controls, but evenness did not differ.

Germline V CDR1 and CDR2: SQVTM, ANQGSEA. The CDR3 covers 13 residues. V gave up 6 bases and J gave up 5 bases; unmatched junction bases: 7. Sequencing used immunoSEQ multiplex PCR; TCRdb keeps in-frame clones, though not all of them. This sample's table reports approximately 30,000 clones. Regarding this clone: Its antigen is unidentified. The read comes to an end 3 residues before the CDR3 does, leaving the germline J gene to fill in the end.

Sequenced sample: blood buffy coat. The chain joins TRBV29-1 to TRBJ1-1; 9 positions match TRBD1. The clonotype originates from a woman between 18 and 70 years old with a cervical HPV16 infection that either progressed to CIN3+ or cleared (not recorded which). CDR3 DNA, as far as it was read: TGCAGCGTAAAGACAGGGGGGTTGACTGAA. Amino acid sequence: CSVKTGGLTE. The entire CDR3 protein is CSVKTGGLTEAFF.